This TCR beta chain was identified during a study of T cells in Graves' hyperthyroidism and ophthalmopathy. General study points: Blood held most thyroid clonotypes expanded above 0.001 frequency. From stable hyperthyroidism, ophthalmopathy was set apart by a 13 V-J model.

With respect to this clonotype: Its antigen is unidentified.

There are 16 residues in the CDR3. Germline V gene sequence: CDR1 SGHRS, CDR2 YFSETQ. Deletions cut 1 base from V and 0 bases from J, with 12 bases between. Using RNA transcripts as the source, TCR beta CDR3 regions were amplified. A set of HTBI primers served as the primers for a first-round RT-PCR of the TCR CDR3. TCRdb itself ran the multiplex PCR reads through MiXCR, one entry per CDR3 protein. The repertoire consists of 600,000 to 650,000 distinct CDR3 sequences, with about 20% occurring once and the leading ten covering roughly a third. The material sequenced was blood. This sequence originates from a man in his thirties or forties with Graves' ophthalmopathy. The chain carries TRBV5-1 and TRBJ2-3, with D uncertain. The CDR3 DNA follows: TGCGCCAGCAGCTTGATACAGAGTTCTAGCACAGATACGCAGTATTTT. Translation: CASSLIQSSSTDTQYF.